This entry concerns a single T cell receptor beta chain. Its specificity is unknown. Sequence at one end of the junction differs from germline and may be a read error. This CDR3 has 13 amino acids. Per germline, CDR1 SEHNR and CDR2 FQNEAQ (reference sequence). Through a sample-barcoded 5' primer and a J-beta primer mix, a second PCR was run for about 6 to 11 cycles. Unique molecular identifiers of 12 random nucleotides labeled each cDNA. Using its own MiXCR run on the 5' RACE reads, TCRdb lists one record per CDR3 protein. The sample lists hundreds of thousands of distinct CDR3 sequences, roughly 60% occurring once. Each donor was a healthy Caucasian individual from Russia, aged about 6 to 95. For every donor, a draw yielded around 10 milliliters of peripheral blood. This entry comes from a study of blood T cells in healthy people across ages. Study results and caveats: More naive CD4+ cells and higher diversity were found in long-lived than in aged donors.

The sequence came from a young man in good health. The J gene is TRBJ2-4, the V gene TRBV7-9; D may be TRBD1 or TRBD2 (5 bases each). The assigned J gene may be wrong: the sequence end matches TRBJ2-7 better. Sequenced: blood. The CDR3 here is CASSVAEGTEQYF. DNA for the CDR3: TGTGCCAGCAGCGTAGCCGAGGGGACCGAGCAGTACTTC.